This is a list of T cell receptor beta chains from one sample in a study. MiXCR, run by TCRdb on the RT-PCR reads, gives a single entry per CDR3 protein. The data contain hundreds of thousands of distinct CDR3 sequences, 14% of them singletons. Sequencing input: memory CD4+ T cells from blood. The receptor set was obtained from a female donor in good health, serving as a healthy control. CDR3s include the opening cysteine and the closing phenylalanine or tryptophan. The order of the fields is D gene, J gene, CDR3 length, V gene, clone size, CDR3 DNA, CDR3 protein. The D gene is left open where the match is weak. A clone size is listed for some rows: how often the clone was seen (once, few, many), or a class if it is expanded.

TRBD2	TRBJ2-7	12	TRBV2	few	TGTGCCAGCAGCTCACCGGGGGGTTGGGGCTACTTC	CASSSPGGWGYF
TRBD2	TRBJ2-7	15	TRBV18	many	TGTGCCAGCTCACCCGAGACTAGCGGGAGTATCGGGCAGTACTTC	CASSPETSGSIGQYF
TRBD2	TRBJ2-5	17	TRBV6-6	NA	TGTGCCAGCAGTTACCACATAGGGACTAGCGGAAAAGAGACCCAGTACTTC	CASSYHIGTSGKETQYF
NA	TRBJ1-4	15	TRBV7-8	NA	TGTGCCAGCAGCTTAGCGCAGGGCCCGGGGATGAAACTGTTTTTT	CASSLAQGPGMKLFF
TRBD2	TRBJ2-3	16	TRBV28	few	TGTGCCAGCAGTTTTGGGGCGGGAGGGCCATCGGATACGCAGTATTTT	CASSFGAGGPSDTQYF
TRBD2	TRBJ2-7	14	TRBV28	few	TGTGCCAGCAGTCCCCCCGGACTAGTCTACGAGCAGTACTTC	CASSPPGLVYEQYF
TRBD2	TRBJ2-3	16	TRBV5-1	NA	TGCGCCAGCAGCTTGGAGGCAGCGGGGGGTTTAGATACGCAGTATTTT	CASSLEAAGGLDTQYF
NA	TRBJ2-1	16	TRBV2	NA	TGTGCCAGCACCGAAGGGGGCGGGAGGACCTACAATGAGCAGTTCTTC	CASTEGGGRTYNEQFF
NA	TRBJ2-1	11	TRBV20-1	many	TGCAGTGCTAAAGACTCCCCCGAGCAGTTCTTC	CSAKDSPEQFF
NA	TRBJ1-1	15	TRBV20-1	few	TGCAGTGCTAGAAAAGGGGACACCATGAACACTGAAGCTTTCTTT	CSARKGDTMNTEAFF
TRBD2	TRBJ2-7	15	TRBV10-3	few	TGTGCCATCAGTGTCTCCGGGACTAGCACCTACGAGCAGTACTTC	CAISVSGTSTYEQYF
NA	TRBJ1-2	17	TRBV28	NA	TGTGCCAGCAGTTTAAGCAGGGAAGCCCGGCGTCATTATGGCTACACCTTC	CASSLSREARRHYGYTF
TRBD1	TRBJ2-7	14	TRBV6-2/TRBV6-3	few	TGTGCCAGTGCCGGGACAGGGACGATCTACGAGCAGTACTTC	CASAGTGTIYEQYF
TRBD2	TRBJ2-3	17	TRBV9	many	TGTGCCAGCAGCGTAGCTGGGACTAGCGGTAGCACAGATACGCAGTATTTT	CASSVAGTSGSTDTQYF
TRBD1	TRBJ1-2	12	TRBV7-8	NA	TGTGCCAGCAGTTGGACAGGCGAAACCTACACCTTC	CASSWTGETYTF
NA	TRBJ2-1	16	TRBV6-6	few	TGTGCCAGCAGTTACGAAGGGAATCACTACTACAATGAGCAGTTCTTC	CASSYEGNHYYNEQFF
TRBD1	TRBJ2-7	17	TRBV27	few	TGTGCCAGCAGCCCCCGCTCTGCCGGGACAGGTCCCTACGAGCAGTACTTC	CASSPRSAGTGPYEQYF
TRBD1	TRBJ1-6	16	TRBV20-1	few	TGCAGTGCTAGAGAAGGACAGGACTCCTATAATTCACCCCTCCACTTT	CSAREGQDSYNSPLHF
NA	TRBJ1-5	13	TRBV20-1	NA	TGCAGTGCTAGAGTACTGGGCGTTCAGCCCCAGCATTTT	CSARVLGVQPQHF
NA	TRBJ1-2	12	TRBV20-1	NA	TGCAGACCGTCGCGGCCAAACTATGGCTACACCTTC	CRPSRPNYGYTF
TRBD2	TRBJ2-7	14	TRBV20-1	few	TGCAGTGCAAAGTTACTAGCGGGAGCTTACGAGCAGTACTTC	CSAKLLAGAYEQYF
NA	TRBJ2-3	14	TRBV20-1	few	TGCAGTGCAGAGACCTTAAAAGGCACAGATACGCAGTATTTT	CSAETLKGTDTQYF
NA	TRBJ1-3	13	TRBV7-2	many	TGTGCCAGCAGTGGCCTAAGTGGAAACACCATATATTTT	CASSGLSGNTIYF
TRBD1	TRBJ2-3	16	TRBV10-3	many	TGTGCCACCGGAGGCCCCGGTAGGGGGCATACAGATACGCAGTATTTT	CATGGPGRGHTDTQYF
NA	TRBJ1-1	17	TRBV4-2	many	TGTGCCAGCAGCCAAGTGCGCAGCGGGGCGATGAACACTGAAGCTTTCTTT	CASSQVRSGAMNTEAFF
TRBD2	TRBJ2-1	15	TRBV20-1	few	TGCAGTGCTAGGAGAGGACTAGCGGGAAACAATGAGCAGTTCTTC	CSARRGLAGNNEQFF